Ten or more counts support the clone carrying this T cell receptor (beta chain). What it binds is unknown. Between the trimmed V and J ends, which lost 3 bases and 1 base, there was a span of 10 bases. The CDR3 length is 14 residues. The germline gives CDR1 SNHLY, CDR2 FYNNEI. Lactation, pregnancy, uncontrolled infections and other autoimmune diseases were all grounds for excluding patients. The diagnosis was founded upon clinical symptoms, serum thyroxine, TRAb, thyroid ultrasound and orbital computed tomography. Amplified TCR beta CDR3 regions were obtained using RNA transcripts as template. An opening RT-PCR round employed HTBI primers and preceded a second-round multiplex PCR. TCRdb reprocessed the multiplex PCR reads with MiXCR, giving one entry per CDR3 protein. This table has 200,000 to 250,000 distinct CDR3 sequences, 20% to 25% appearing once. This record comes from a study of Graves' ophthalmopathy and Graves' hyperthyroidism.

Findings and caveats of the study: The majority of expanded thyroid clonotypes above 0.001 frequency also occurred in blood.

The specimen sequenced was peripheral blood. The rearrangement joins TRBV2 to TRBJ2-7; D is unresolved. The source is a woman between 50 and 59 years old with Graves' ophthalmopathy. CDR3 coding DNA: TGTGCCAGCAGTGACCCCCGCGTATCCTACGAGCAGTACTTC. Protein product: CASSDPRVSYEQYF. Full variable domain (missing parts from reference TRBV2 and TRBJ2-7): EPEVTQTPSHQVTQMGQEVILRCVPISNHLYFYWYRQILGQKVEFLVSFYNNEISEKSEIFDDQFSVERPDGSNFTLKIRSTKLEDSAMYFCASSDPRVSYEQYFGPGTRLTVT.